Listed below are T cell receptor beta chains from one sample, sequenced in a study of blood T cell repertoires in COVID-19. Profiled with immunoSEQ multiplex PCR; TCRdb holds only in-frame clones, not every one. Of about 70,000 clones detected, about 80% appear once; the ten largest clones hold around a sixth. The sequencing sample was made of peripheral blood. The receptors derive from a man aged 65-85 years who had recovered from COVID-19. The CDR3 runs from the conserved cysteine through the conserved F or W. D genes are given only for firm matches. Not all rows give a size; the values are once, few, many and, for expanded clones, a class.

>TRBV28|once|-|TRBJ1-1
TGTGCCGCGAGGGATTCGAACACTGAAGCTTTCTTT
CAARDSNTEAFF
>TRBV5-5|-|TRBD1|TRBJ1-2
TGTGCCAGCAGCTTGGACAGGGGGCTCGGTGGCTACACCTTC
CASSLDRGLGGYTF
>TRBV10-1|-|TRBD1|TRBJ1-5
TGCGCCAGCAGTTTCCGGGACAGGGTCGTTTGCAATCAGCCCCAGCATTTT
CASSFRDRVVCNQPQHF
>TRBV7-9|few|-|TRBJ2-7
TGTGCCAGCAGCCAAGGCGTCAGGGGATTTGACGAGCAGTACTTC
CASSQGVRGFDEQYF
>TRBV6-2/TRBV6-3|-|TRBD1|TRBJ1-1
TGTGCCAGCAGCCCTTTCCGCCCGGGACAGGCGAACACTGAAGCTTTCTTT
CASSPFRPGQANTEAFF
>TRBV7-7|few|TRBD1|TRBJ1-1
TGTGCCAGCAGCTTAGCGGTTCTCCCTTGGACAGGGAGGATGAACACTGAAGCTTTCTTT
CASSLAVLPWTGRMNTEAFF
>TRBV5-5|-|-|TRBJ2-7
TGTGCCAGCAGCTTTAATCCACAGGGCTACGAGCAGTACTTC
CASSFNPQGYEQYF
>TRBV28|-|-|TRBJ1-5
TGTGCCAGCAGTGGGGGGGTTCAGCCCCAGCATTTT
CASSGGVQPQHF
>TRBV7-2|-|TRBD1|TRBJ1-4
TGTGCCAGCAGCGAGCAGGGGGTTTTTGAAAAACTGTTTTTT
CASSEQGVFEKLFF
>TRBV7-2|-|TRBD1|TRBJ2-5
TGTGCCAGTTCCCCTAGACAGGGAGAGACCCAGTACTTC
CASSPRQGETQYF
>TRBV5-1|-|TRBD1|TRBJ2-7
TGCGCCAGCAGCTTGTTGACAGGGGGCTCCGAGCAGTACTTC
CASSLLTGGSEQYF
>TRBV5-4|-|-|TRBJ1-6
TGTGCCAGCAGTTTTGGCCGCGGGCAGCAGAATTCACCCCTCCACTTT
CASSFGRGQQNSPLHF
>TRBV10-2|-|TRBD1|TRBJ2-1
TGCGCCAGCAGTGGGACAGGGGATTACAATGAGCAGTTCTTC
CASSGTGDYNEQFF
>TRBV7-2|-|TRBD1|TRBJ1-6
TGTGCCAGCAGCTTAGACAGGGGATTTCACAATTCACCCCTCCACTTT
CASSLDRGFHNSPLHF
>TRBV6-2/TRBV6-3|-|-|TRBJ2-1
TGTGCCAGCAGTGCAGCGTCTCCCTACAATGAGCAGTTCTTC
CASSAASPYNEQFF
>TRBV30|once|TRBD1|TRBJ1-3
TGTGCCTGGAGCCCTGGGACAGGGATAAACACCATATATTTT
CAWSPGTGINTIYF
>TRBV24-1|-|TRBD1|TRBJ1-1
TGTGCCACCAGTGACCCAGACAGGGCTGAAGCTTTCTTT
CATSDPDRAEAFF
>TRBV9|once|-|TRBJ2-3
TGTGCCAGCAGCGTAGCGGTCAGGTCTTCAGATACGCAGTATTTT
CASSVAVRSSDTQYF
>TRBV27|few|TRBD1|TRBJ2-7
TGTGCCAGCACCCGAATGGGGCAGGGGGCCCACGAGCAGTACTTC
CASTRMGQGAHEQYF
>TRBV5-1|-|-|TRBJ2-5
TGCGCCAGCAGCACCGGGTACGGGGAAGAGACCCAGTACTTC
CASSTGYGEETQYF
>TRBV18|-|-|TRBJ1-3
TGTGCCAGCTCACCACCGTCCCAGGGCTTAGGAAACACCATATATTTT
CASSPPSQGLGNTIYF
>TRBV6-2/TRBV6-3|-|-|TRBJ1-1
TGTGCCAGCAGTTACGACTCAACAGAAGCTTTCTTT
CASSYDSTEAFF
>TRBV27|-|TRBD1|TRBJ2-3
TGTGCCAGCAGACTGGTGACAGGGGGGACAGATACGCAGTATTTT
CASRLVTGGTDTQYF
>TRBV18|-|TRBD1|TRBJ1-2
TGTGCCAGCTCAGGACAGGGTAGAGGTGGCTACACCTTC
CASSGQGRGGYTF
>TRBV5-5|-|-|TRBJ1-1
TGTGCCAGCAGCTGGCAGGCCAACACTGAAGCTTTCTTT
CASSWQANTEAFF
>TRBV7-3|-|TRBD1|TRBJ1-2
TGTGCCAGCAGCGAAATGGACAGGGGTGGCTACACCTTC
CASSEMDRGGYTF
>TRBV7-2|-|TRBD2|TRBJ2-5
TGTGCCAGCAGCTTACCTAGCGGCGTTCAAGGGACCCAGTACTTC
CASSLPSGVQGTQYF
>TRBV10-3|-|TRBD1|TRBJ1-1
TGTGCCATCAGTGGGACAGGGGTACTGAACACTGAAGCTTTCTTT
CAISGTGVLNTEAFF
>TRBV7-9|-|-|TRBJ1-1
TGTGCCAGCAGCTTACACGAGACTAACACTGAAGCTTTCTTT
CASSLHETNTEAFF
>TRBV3-1/TRBV3-2|once|TRBD2|TRBJ2-3
TGTGCCAGCAGCCAGGGACTAGCGGGATGGTCGAGGGTTAAAGATACGCAGTATTTT
CASSQGLAGWSRVKDTQYF
>TRBV3-1/TRBV3-2|-|-|TRBJ2-2
TGTGCCAGCAGCCAAGGGCAGTTTACCGGGGAGCTGTTTTTT
CASSQGQFTGELFF
>TRBV19|-|-|TRBJ2-3
TGTGCCAGTAGTTTTCGACAGCTTCCAACTAGCACAGATACGCAGTATTTT
CASSFRQLPTSTDTQYF
>TRBV7-6|once|TRBD1|TRBJ1-3
TGTGCCAGCAGCAATTACAGGGGGCGCCTTGGAAACACCATATATTTT
CASSNYRGRLGNTIYF
>TRBV15|-|TRBD2|TRBJ2-1
TGTGCCACCAGCAGAGGGTCAGCGGGGGCGGCCTACAATGAGCAGTTCTTC
CATSRGSAGAAYNEQFF
>TRBV6-1|-|-|TRBJ1-5
TGTGCCAGCAGTGAAATCGGGTTCGCTCAGCCCCAGCATTTT
CASSEIGFAQPQHF
>TRBV7-9|-|TRBD1|TRBJ2-3
TGTGCCAGCACCGACACAGGGGGCGCAGATACGCAGTATTTT
CASTDTGGADTQYF
>TRBV6-5|few|-|TRBJ2-7
TGTGCCAGCCAACAGGTTAACGAGCAGTACTTC
CASQQVNEQYF
>TRBV29-1|-|-|TRBJ2-2
TGCAGCGGCCTGACAAACACCGGGGAGCTGTTTTTT
CSGLTNTGELFF
>TRBV3-1/TRBV3-2|-|-|TRBJ2-2
TGTGCCAGCAGCCAAGATCGTCCGTTTAGCACCGGGGAGCTGTTTTTT
CASSQDRPFSTGELFF
>TRBV2|-|-|TRBJ2-3
TGTGCCGACGCTAGGACAGCCACAGATACGCAGTATTTT
CADARTATDTQYF
>TRBV4-3|few|TRBD1|TRBJ1-2
TGCGCCAGCAGCCCCCGGACAGGAGGCTACACCTTC
CASSPRTGGYTF
>TRBV30|-|-|TRBJ2-7
TGTGCCTGGAGTTCGGCGGGGAAGCAGTACTTC
CAWSSAGKQYF
>TRBV6-2/TRBV6-3|-|-|TRBJ1-1
TGTGCCAGCAGTTATCGAGAGGGATTTGGGAACACTGAAGCTTTCTTT
CASSYREGFGNTEAFF
>TRBV5-1|-|TRBD2|TRBJ2-3
TGCGCCAGCAGCTGGACTAGCGGGCAGGAAGATACGCAGTATTTT
CASSWTSGQEDTQYF
>TRBV28|-|TRBD1|TRBJ2-7
TGTGCCAGCAGTTTCATCGGACAGGTCGCCGAGCAGTACTTC
CASSFIGQVAEQYF
>TRBV4-1|-|TRBD2|TRBJ2-1
TGCGCCAGCAGCCGAGGAGGACTAGCGGGAGTGAGAGTTGACAATGAGCAGTTCTTC
CASSRGGLAGVRVDNEQFF
>TRBV11-2|-|-|TRBJ1-1
TGTGCCAGCAGTCTAGGGGGAAACACTGAAGCTTTCTTT
CASSLGGNTEAFF
>TRBV18|few|-|TRBJ2-1
TGTGCCAGCTCTTGGACAGGGATAATAGCGGGAGTCAGCAATGAGCAGTTCTTC
CASSWTGIIAGVSNEQFF
>TRBV10-1|-|-|TRBJ2-7
TGCGCCAGCAGTGCCGGCTACGAGCAGTACTTC
CASSAGYEQYF
>TRBV6-5|-|-|TRBJ2-3
TGTGCCAGCAATACAGGGTTTGCGGGCACAGATACGCAGTATTTT
CASNTGFAGTDTQYF
>TRBV19|-|TRBD2|TRBJ2-1
TGTGCCAGTAGGACTAGCGCGAATGAGCAGTTCTTC
CASRTSANEQFF
>TRBV5-6|-|TRBD1|TRBJ2-7
TGTGCCAGCAGCTGGGACAGTTCCTACGAGCAGTACTTC
CASSWDSSYEQYF
>TRBV28|-|-|TRBJ2-7
TGTGCCAGCAGGGCCCTCGGGACAGGGGACTTGCTAGCGGGAGTCGAGCAGTACTTC
CASRALGTGDLLAGVEQYF
>TRBV20-1|-|-|TRBJ1-3
TGCAGTGCTAGTGCAGGAAACACCATATATTTT
CSASAGNTIYF
>TRBV19|-|-|TRBJ1-5
TGTGCCAGTATGTTCCCAAATCAGCCCCAGCATTTT
CASMFPNQPQHF
>TRBV12-5|-|-|TRBJ1-1
TGTGCTAGTGGTTTGGTACAAGTTGGAGGAAGGAACACTGAAGCTTTCTTT
CASGLVQVGGRNTEAFF
>TRBV6-5|-|-|TRBJ2-2
TGTGCCACGACTTTCGGGTATGGAGTAACCGGGGAGCTGTTTTTT
CATTFGYGVTGELFF
>TRBV11-3|-|-|TRBJ1-2
TGTGCCAGCAGCTTAGGCCCGGGATACTATGGCTACACCTTC
CASSLGPGYYGYTF